Presented here are 21 T cell receptor beta chains from one specimen sequenced in a study of radiation and T cells in renal cell carcinoma. Time point: baseline pretreatment blood. Sample treatment: 15 Gy SBRT to primary tumor, nephrectomy 4 weeks later. Method: immunoSEQ multiplex PCR; TCRdb's copy keeps in-frame clones and lacks some. The sample has about 150,000 clones; less than 90% are singletons. Sequenced material: blood, taken from a patient whose treatment included radiotherapy and nephrectomy. These receptor sequences come from a woman aged 65 to 85 with renal cell carcinoma.

The chain is built from TRBV18 and TRBJ1-1; D remains unclear. Germline V gene data show CDR1 as KGHSH and CDR2 as LQKENI. The CDR3 runs 14 residues. Between the trimmed V and J ends, which lost 2 bases and 0 bases, there was a span of 7 bases. The CDR3 coding sequence is TGTGCCAGCTCACCAGAGGCAATGAACACTGAAGCTTTCTTT. It is translated as CASSPEAMNTEAFF.

This chain links TRBV11-3 with TRBJ2-1, with D possibly called TRBD1 or TRBD2 (5 bases each). The CDR3 covers 13 residues. In germline, CDR1 is SGHNT, CDR2 YENEEA. Trimming stripped 9 bases from V and 6 bases from J, with 15 bases between. As DNA, the CDR3 is TGTGCCAGTCCTGGGGGTTTTGGCAATGAGCAGTTCTTC. The encoded protein is CASPGGFGNEQFF.

The chain links TRBV5-4 to TRBJ2-7; 7 bases fit TRBD1. Unmatched junction bases numbered 7, after V lost 0 bases and J lost 13 bases. The CDR3 length is 12 residues. Germline V CDR1 and CDR2: SGHNT, YYREEE (reference sequence). As DNA, the CDR3 is TGTGCCAGCAGCTTGGAATTCGGGACAGAATACTTC. Protein product: CASSLEFGTEYF.

The V and J genes are TRBV30 and TRBJ2-3; D perhaps matches TRBD2 (5 bases). The CDR3 is made up of 15 amino acids. Looked up from germline, CDR1 is GTSNPN and CDR2 is SVGIG (reference sequence). With 7 bases removed from V and 7 bases from J, the gap between germline ends came to 24 bases. DNA of the CDR3: TGTGCCTCCGCGGGCTTATTCGGGGTCCCGAATACGCAGTATTTT. This sequence encodes CASAGLFGVPNTQYF.

The rearrangement links TRBV15 to TRBJ1-5; no clear D. Germline CDR1 reads LNHNV; CDR2 reads YYDKDF (reference sequence). The V gene lost 0 bases and the J gene lost 8 bases, with 11 bases spanning the gap. The CDR3 consists of 14 residues. The chain's CDR3 is CATSRDSGWEPQHF. CDR3 DNA: TGTGCCACCAGCAGAGATTCCGGGTGGGAGCCCCAGCATTTT.

Details on this clone: The sample carries other DNA sequences with the same CDR3. The chain combines TRBV27 with TRBJ1-1; the D gene is possibly TRBD1 (5 bases). The V gene lost 0 bases and the J gene lost 0 bases, with 5 bases spanning the gap. The germline CDR1 and CDR2 sequences are MNHEY and SMNVEV (reference sequence). The CDR3 extends over 14 amino acids. The CDR3 region is CASSLSGLNTEAFF. The CDR3 DNA reads TGTGCCAGCAGTTTATCGGGGCTGAACACTGAAGCTTTCTTT.

The V and J genes are TRBV4-1 and TRBJ2-3; a weak D match, TRBD2 (5 bases). The CDR3 is made up of 12 amino acids. Trimming cost V 1 base and J 11 bases, with 10 bases left between them. Germline CDR1 and CDR2: MGHRA and YSYEKL. CDR3 sequence: CASSQVSGMQYF. In DNA, the CDR3 is TGCGCCAGCAGCCAAGTGTCGGGGATGCAGTATTTT.

The chain combines TRBV6-5 with TRBJ1-6, with 8 bases that match TRBD1. Per germline, CDR1 MNHEY and CDR2 SVGAGI. CDR3 length: 14 residues. V trimming: 7 bases; J trimming: 8 bases; junction bases outside the gene matches: 7. Here the CDR3 reads CASNRQGRDSPLHF. The CDR3 DNA sequence: TGTGCCAGCAATCGACAGGGGAGAGATTCACCCCTCCACTTT.

The J gene is TRBJ1-4, the V gene TRBV7-9; possibly TRBD1 for D (6 bases). Trimming took off 5 bases at V and 0 bases at J, with 10 bases between the two ends. The CDR3 totals 15 residues. In germline, CDR1 is SEHNR, CDR2 FQNEAQ (reference sequence). The CDR3 protein is CASSQGQTTNEKLFF. The CDR3 nucleotides read TGTGCCAGCAGCCAAGGACAGACAACTAATGAAAAACTGTTTTTT.

The V and J genes are TRBV2 and TRBJ1-2; D remains ambiguous. Trimming cost V 2 bases and J 3 bases, with 7 bases left between them. Per the germline V gene, CDR1 is SNHLY and CDR2 is FYNNEI. The CDR3 spans 13 residues. The CDR3 spells CASSESDYYGYTF. CDR3 DNA: TGTGCCAGCAGTGAATCGGACTACTATGGCTACACCTTC.

This chain links TRBV19 with TRBJ2-2, with D possibly being TRBD2 (5 bases). Germline V gene lookup returns CDR1 LNHDA and CDR2 SQIVND (reference sequence). The CDR3 totals 14 residues. V lost 3 bases to trimming and J lost 4 bases, with 9 bases between them. The CDR3 spells CASSITSITGELFF. The DNA for the CDR3 is TGTGCCAGTAGTATTACTAGTATCACCGGGGAGCTGTTTTTT.

The V and J genes are TRBV5-1 and TRBJ2-3; the D gene is possibly TRBD2 (5 bases). V lost 0 bases and J lost 6, with 11 bases in between. Germline V gives CDR1 SGHRS, CDR2 YFSETQ. The CDR3 length is 14 residues. The CDR3 nucleotides are TGCGCCAGCAGCTTGGCGGGGTCGGTGGATACGCAGTATTTT. Protein product: CASSLAGSVDTQYF. The complete variable domain, with remaining parts taken from reference TRBV5-1 and TRBJ2-3, reads KAGVTQTPRYLIKTRGQQVTLSCSPISGHRSVSWYQQTPGQGLQFLFEYFSETQRNKGNFPGRFSGRQFSNSRSEMNVSTLELGDSALYLCASSLAGSVDTQYFGPGTRLTVL.

This clone has just one count. The rearrangement joins TRBV11-3 to TRBJ2-7; a weak D match, TRBD2 (7 bases). Germline CDR1 and CDR2: SGHNT and YENEEA. The CDR3 runs to 13 residues. V lost 8 bases to trimming and J lost 1 base, with 12 bases between them. CDR3 DNA sequence: TGTGCCAGCTCCAGGGGAGGGTCCTACGAGCAGTACTTC. It specifies CASSRGGSYEQYF.

The rearrangement links TRBV6-5 to TRBJ1-4; 7 bases align to TRBD1. The length of the CDR3 is 14 residues. Trimming at V came to 8 bases and at J to 10 bases, leaving 13 bases not matched to a gene. The germline V gene has CDR1 MNHEY and CDR2 SVGAGI. CDR3 protein: CASGPGTASGKLFF. The CDR3 bases are TGTGCCAGCGGTCCCGGGACAGCTTCAGGAAAACTGTTTTTT.

As to this clone: Distinct nucleotide sequences in the sample also encode this CDR3. J is TRBJ2-3 and V is TRBV5-1; 12 bases are shared with TRBD2. This CDR3 comprises 17 residues. In germline, CDR1 is SGHRS, CDR2 YFSETQ. Trimming took 0 bases from V and 2 from J; bases not matched to a gene: 4. CDR3 loop: CASSLGLAGASTDTQYF. For the CDR3, the DNA is TGCGCCAGCAGCTTGGGACTAGCGGGGGCGTCCACAGATACGCAGTATTTT.

The chain employs TRBV5-1 and TRBJ2-1; 13 bases agree with TRBD2. Germline CDR1 and CDR2: SGHRS and YFSETQ. The CDR3 contains 15 residues. V was clipped by 4 bases and J by 8 bases; unmatched bases: 6. CDR3 residues: CASSPGTSGIDEQFF. CDR3 DNA sequence: TGCGCCAGCAGCCCCGGGACTAGCGGGATAGATGAGCAGTTCTTC.

A few counts support this clone. The genes are TRBV2 and TRBJ1-4, with D perhaps matching TRBD1 (6 bases). Trimming removed 6 bases from V and 2 bases from J, with 10 bases in between. Looked up from germline, CDR1 is SNHLY and CDR2 is FYNNEI. This CDR3 has 14 residues. The CDR3 bases are TGTGCCAGCAGGGCAGGGGCTACTAATGAAAAACTGTTTTTT. Translated, it gives CASRAGATNEKLFF.

The genes are TRBV5-1 and TRBJ2-7; 9 nucleotides agree with TRBD2. Germline CDR1 and CDR2: SGHRS and YFSETQ. The CDR3 totals 14 residues. The junction had 7 bases not matched to a gene; V was cut back by 3 bases and J by 6 bases. The CDR3 region is CASSSSGGSSEQYF. The CDR3, as DNA: TGCGCCAGCAGCTCCAGCGGGGGGAGCAGCGAGCAGTACTTC.

This chain links TRBV5-1 with TRBJ2-7, with 10 bases identical to TRBD1. In germline, CDR1 is SGHRS, CDR2 YFSETQ. This CDR3 region has 14 residues. The junction had 4 bases not matched to a gene; V was cut back by 2 bases and J by 5 bases. In nucleotides, the CDR3 is TGCGCCAGCAGCTTAGAGGGACAGGGGAACGAGCAGTACTTC. Translation: CASSLEGQGNEQYF.

The rearrangement joins TRBV7-9 to TRBJ1-6; no reliable D call. This CDR3 comprises 14 residues. From germline, CDR1 is SEHNR and CDR2 FQNEAQ (reference sequence). The V gene lost 2 bases and the J gene lost 0 bases, with 2 bases spanning the gap. This chain's CDR3 is CASSLNSYNSPLHF. In nucleotides, the CDR3 is TGTGCCAGCAGCTTAAACTCCTATAATTCACCCCTCCACTTT.

CDR3 DNA sequence: TGTGCCAGCTCACTGGGTGGAGGTGAGCAGTTCTTC. It codes for CASSLGGGEQFF. This chain links TRBV18 with TRBJ2-1; TRBD2 is a possible D gene (5 bases). There are 12 residues in the CDR3. Trimming cost V 4 bases and J 9 bases, with 10 bases left between them. Germline V CDR1 and CDR2: KGHSH, LQKENI.